These 7 T cell receptor beta chains were all obtained from the same sample, sequenced in a study of T-cell memory formation after mild COVID-19. MiXCR, run by TCRdb on the 5' RACE reads, gives a single entry per CDR3 protein. The sample shows 200,000 to 250,000 distinct CDR3 sequences, around 8.8% of them seen only once. The sequenced sample consisted of PBMCs or a T cell subset sorted from them (not recorded which). These receptors originate from a man between 18 and 35 years old who had mild COVID-19 (a few samples of this study predate the infection). Cell type and time point are not known.

V gene TRBV20-1 combines with J gene TRBJ2-5, with TRBD2 identical over 12 bases. The CDR3 is made up of 15 amino acids. Germline V lookup: CDR1 DFQATT, CDR2 SNEGSKA (reference sequence). Trimming removed 4 bases from V and 2 bases from J; junction bases left unmatched: 5. The CDR3 DNA follows: TGCAGTGCTATCCGACTAGCGGGGGATCAAGAGACCCAGTACTTC. It codes for CSAIRLAGDQETQYF.

The chain has TRBV7-9 and TRBJ1-2, with D unclear. From germline, CDR1 is SEHNR and CDR2 FQNEAQ (reference sequence). Trimming stripped 5 bases from V and 0 bases from J, with 13 bases between. The CDR3 contains 15 residues. CDR3 residues: CASSQVGFSNYGYTF. The CDR3 DNA reads TGTGCCAGCAGCCAGGTTGGGTTTTCTAACTATGGCTACACCTTC.

There are a few counts of this clonotype. This rearrangement joins TRBV12-3 or TRBV12-4 to TRBJ1-6; no clear D gene. Between the trimmed V and J ends, which lost 7 bases and 2 bases, there was a span of 9 bases. The CDR3 runs to 14 residues. The CDR3 bases are TGTGCCAGCAAGCGGGGAGCCTATAATTCACCCCTCCACTTT. Amino acids: CASKRGAYNSPLHF.

A few counts support this clonotype. The rearrangement joins TRBV4-2 to TRBJ1-6; D may be TRBD1 (6 bases). The CDR3 length is 16 residues. V was cut by 6 bases and J by 6 bases, with 18 bases left in between. Germline V gene sequence: CDR1 LGHNA, CDR2 YNFKEQ. CDR3 nucleotides: TGTGCCAGCAGTCTGGACAGACGAGAGATTAATTCACCCCTCCACTTT. Protein product: CASSLDRREINSPLHF.

The rearrangement joins TRBV6-1 to TRBJ2-1; D is unclear. Trimming shortened V by 4 bases and J by 8 bases, and 18 bases separated the two germline ends. Germline V gene lookup returns CDR1 MNHNS and CDR2 SASEGT. The CDR3 runs to 15 residues. In DNA, the CDR3 is TGTGCCAGCAGTGGAAGGTCCCCGCGGTCCGATGAGCAGTTCTTC. Protein: CASSGRSPRSDEQFF.

This clonotype was seen a handful of times. This rearrangement joins TRBV7-3 to TRBJ2-3; D uncertain. Germline V gives CDR1 SGHTA, CDR2 FQGTGA. The length of the CDR3 is 14 residues. V shed 2 bases and J shed 3 bases, with 9 bases lying between them. CDR3 nucleotides: TGTGCCAGCAGCTTACGCCTCGCTACAGATACGCAGTATTTT. It specifies CASSLRLATDTQYF.

Only a few counts were recorded for this clonotype. This rearrangement joins TRBV7-7 to TRBJ2-2; D is uncertain. Trimming removed 0 bases at V and 7 bases at J, with 6 bases between. CDR1 and CDR2 from the germline V gene are SSHAT and FNYEAQ (reference sequence). This CDR3 has 13 residues. CDR3 residues: CASSLAGSGELFF. CDR3 in DNA: TGTGCCAGCAGCTTAGCCGGAAGCGGGGAGCTGTTTTTT.